The clone carrying this T cell receptor (beta chain) was seen just once. These data are taken from a study of cytomegalovirus exposure and HLA in healthy donors. The CDR3 covers 15 residues. Germline CDR1 reads SQVTM; CDR2 reads ANQGSEA. V lost 4 bases to trimming and J lost 2 bases; unmatched junction nucleotides: 10. In the PCR, 60 Vbeta and 13 Jbeta primers were used. The repertoire was sequenced with immunoSEQ multiplex PCR; TCRdb's copy has only in-frame clones and lacks some. The sample includes 250,000 to 300,000 clones, about nine tenths of them seen just once. This TCR was recovered from a girl aged 2 to 10 in good health and CMV-seronegative. The chain employs TRBV29-1 and TRBJ1-1; 7 positions match TRBD1. Sequenced material: PBMCs. As DNA, the CDR3 is TGCAGCGTTGGACAGGGACTCACTTTTAACACTGAAGCTTTCTTT. Protein sequence: CSVGQGLTFNTEAFF.